Listed below are T cell receptor beta chains from one sample, sequenced in a study of cytomegalovirus exposure and HLA in healthy donors. Profiled with immunoSEQ multiplex PCR; TCRdb holds only in-frame clones, not every one. The profile shows about 160,000 clones, about 90% of them singletons. Sequencing was done on a sample of PBMCs. The origin of the receptors is a woman in her 30s in good health and CMV-seronegative. The CDR3 runs from the conserved cysteine through the conserved F or W. Each record gives: J gene, V gene, D gene, clone size, CDR3 DNA, CDR3 protein. D genes are given only for firm matches. Size is omitted from some rows. Given values are once, few, many or a class for expanded clones.

TRBJ2-1 TRBV11-2 TRBD1 . TGTGCCAGCAGGACAGGGGGCAATGAGCAGTTCTTC CASRTGGNEQFF
TRBJ2-7 TRBV4-1 TRBD2 . TGCGCCAGCGCGGGGACTAGCGGCTCCTACGAGCAGTACTTC CASAGTSGSYEQYF
TRBJ2-1 TRBV9 . . TGTGCCAGCAGCCCTCAGAGTGGGACGGCCTACAATGAGCAGTTCTTC CASSPQSGTAYNEQFF
TRBJ2-7 TRBV5-4 TRBD2 . TGTGCCAGCAGCTTGGTGCGGGAGGGGTCGTACGAGCAGTACTTC CASSLVREGSYEQYF
TRBJ1-1 TRBV7-2 . few TGTGCCCCCAGCCCCCGGGAAGGGACTGAAGCTTTCTTT CAPSPREGTEAFF
TRBJ2-7 TRBV6-6 TRBD2 few TGTGCCAGCAGTTATCCACTAGCGGGATTCCACGAGCAGTACTTC CASSYPLAGFHEQYF
TRBJ1-2 TRBV10-3 . . TGTGCCATCAGTGAGTTAAGGAACTATGGCTACACCTTC CAISELRNYGYTF
TRBJ1-2 TRBV5-6 . . TGTGCCAGCAGCTTGTCGCAGACCTATGGCTACACCTTC CASSLSQTYGYTF
TRBJ1-1 TRBV7-8 . . TGTGCCAGCAGCCGCCCGCAGGTCACTGAAGCTTTCTTT CASSRPQVTEAFF
TRBJ2-2 TRBV2 . . TGTGCCAGCTATAGCAGAAACACCGGGGAGCTGTTTTTT CASYSRNTGELFF
TRBJ2-7 TRBV15 TRBD1 . TGTGCCACCAGCAGGGGACAGGGATCCTACGAGCAGTACTTC CATSRGQGSYEQYF
TRBJ1-5 TRBV5-3 . few TGTGCCAGAAGCCGAGGAGACAGGTTTAGCAATCAGCCCCAGCATTTT CARSRGDRFSNQPQHF
TRBJ2-7 TRBV5-1 . . TGCGCCAGCAGCTACCCATCCTACGAGCAGTACTTC CASSYPSYEQYF
TRBJ1-4 TRBV29-1 . . TGCAGCGTTGGTTCGGGAGCCGAAAAACTGTTTTTT CSVGSGAEKLFF
TRBJ2-1 TRBV5-1 TRBD1 . TGCGCCAGCAGCCAAGGGACAGGGGATAGCAATGAGCAGTTCTTC CASSQGTGDSNEQFF
TRBJ2-5 TRBV4-3 TRBD1 . TGCGCCAGCAGCCGACTTCTGGGACAGGTCGAAGAGACCCAGTACTTC CASSRLLGQVEETQYF
TRBJ1-1 TRBV12-5 . . TGTGCTAGTGAAGCAGGGCTAGGAAGCACTGAAGCTTTCTTT CASEAGLGSTEAFF
TRBJ2-7 TRBV7-9 TRBD1 once TGTGCCAGCAGCCCGACAGGGGGGTCCTACGAGCAGTACTTC CASSPTGGSYEQYF
TRBJ1-2 TRBV19 . . TGTGCCAGTAGTATAAGTCGACAGGACTACTACACCTTC CASSISRQDYYTF
TRBJ2-7 TRBV5-6 . . TGTGCCAGCAGCTTGGCGCCGGGAGACTACGAGCAGTACTTC CASSLAPGDYEQYF
TRBJ2-2 TRBV29-1 . . TGCAGCGTACCAGACTGGGGGAACACCGGGGAGCTGTTTTTT CSVPDWGNTGELFF
TRBJ2-3 TRBV4-3 . . TGCGCCAGCAGCCAAGATCCCACAGATACGCAGTATTTT CASSQDPTDTQYF
TRBJ1-1 TRBV2 TRBD1 . TGTGCCAGCAGTGGACAGGGATGGGGCACTGAAGCTTTCTTT CASSGQGWGTEAFF
TRBJ2-7 TRBV30 . . TGTGCCGGTCGGGACGGCTACGAGCAGTACTTC CAGRDGYEQYF
TRBJ2-2 TRBV4-2 . . TGTGCCAGCAGCTCTGATTTCGGGGAGCTGTTTTTT CASSSDFGELFF
TRBJ2-7 TRBV5-6 . . TGTGCCAGCAGCCCCCCCGTATCCCAGTCATACGAGCAGTACTTC CASSPPVSQSYEQYF
TRBJ1-5 TRBV2 . . TGTGCCAGCAGCCCTTATGCGGGAAATCAGCCCCAGCATTTT CASSPYAGNQPQHF